These 28 T cell receptor beta chains came from one sample sequenced in a study of CXCR3-negative and CXCR3-positive naive CD8 T cells (dated by TCRdb to between 2018 and 2021). Summary of the overall study and its limitations: Compared with CXCR3-negative naive cells, CXCR3-positive naive cells had TRB CDR3s with higher hydrophobicity (lower Kidera factor 4), lower energy, and higher strength and volume indices.

TCRdb names NextSeq 550 as the instrument used. The Human TCR Profiling Kit (MiLaboratory) was used to make UMI-labeled 5' RACE TRB cDNA libraries. TCRdb reprocessed the reads; each CDR3 protein sequence makes one entry, and DNA is unavailable. The table kept for this sample lists 150,000 or so distinct CDR3 sequences. The biggest ten clones account for 0.49% of the sample. The antigens these receptors bind are not known. Input material: naive CXCR3+ CD8+ T cells from blood. Reading the label with the study, this specimen's cell subset or site is: CD45RO-CCR7+CD27+CD95- naive CD8+ T cells expressing CXCR3 (TNR3+). The source of these receptors is a human donor in good health. Some clones in this sample may be carry-over from other donors' samples.

This chain links TRBV18 with TRBJ2-2; TCRdb names TRBD1, which stays unverified in the absence of DNA. The CDR3 length is 16 residues. The V gene's germline CDR1 is KGHSH and CDR2 LQKENI. The CDR3 loop is CASPPPAGPNTGELFF.

The chain employs TRBV6-4 and TRBJ2-1. CDR3 length equals 11 residues. Germline V CDR1 and CDR2: MRHNA, SNTAGT. The CDR3 region is CASSYGNEQFF.

This rearrangement joins TRBV12-3 or TRBV12-4 to TRBJ2-7; there is no DNA to check the TCRdb D call of TRBD1. The CDR3 has 15 residues. This CDR3 is CASSKPGQGSWEQYF.

The chain carries TRBV20-1 and TRBJ2-1; the TCRdb call, TRBD1, lacks DNA for checking. The CDR3 extends over 12 amino acids. In germline, CDR1 is DFQATT, CDR2 SNEGSKA (reference sequence). CDR3: CSARDTRVEQFF.

The chain carries TRBV20-1 and TRBJ2-1; TCRdb selects TRBD2, and the lack of DNA leaves this call unchecked. The CDR3 contains 15 residues. Germline V gives CDR1 DFQATT, CDR2 SNEGSKA (reference sequence). CDR3 loop: CSARDLSGTWNEQFF.

The chain couples TRBV5-1 to TRBJ1-1; TCRdb proposes TRBD1, but this gene call is untestable without DNA. The germline V gene encodes CDR1 SGHRS and CDR2 YFSETQ. The CDR3 has 14 residues. The CDR3 loop is CASSWGTGEGEAFF.

The rearrangement uses TRBV6-5 and TRBJ1-2. This CDR3 region has 12 residues. Germline loops: CDR1 MNHEY, CDR2 SVGAGI. This chain's CDR3 is CASSSDLLVYTF.

This chain links TRBV18 with TRBJ2-1; as DNA is missing, the TRBD1 call by TCRdb cannot be tested. CDR3 length: 16 residues. Germline V gene sequence: CDR1 KGHSH, CDR2 LQKENI. Here the CDR3 reads CASSPEGGNSYNEQFF.

CDR3 loop: CASSVDEVNTEAFF. V gene TRBV9 combines with J gene TRBJ1-1. This CDR3 is 14 amino acids long. Per the germline V gene, CDR1 is SGDLS and CDR2 is YYNGEE.

This chain connects TRBV7-9 to TRBJ2-3; the TCRdb call, TRBD1, lacks DNA for checking. The CDR3 loop spans 14 amino acids. Germline CDR1 SEHNR, CDR2 FQNEAQ (reference sequence). Here the CDR3 reads CASSPVTDTDTQYF.

The chain combines TRBV5-6 with TRBJ2-1; the TCRdb D gene call, TRBD1, has no DNA to confirm it. The germline V gene encodes CDR1 SGHDT and CDR2 YYEEEE. There are 15 residues in the CDR3. This chain's CDR3 is CASSWGTGTYNEQFF.

The chain couples TRBV7-8 to TRBJ2-7. Germline assignment: CDR1 SGHVS and CDR2 FQNEAQ. This CDR3 region has 15 residues. CDR3 in amino acids: CASSLESGTPYEQYF.

The chain is built from TRBV5-6 and TRBJ2-3. The CDR3 spans 14 residues. Germline CDR1 SGHDT, CDR2 YYEEEE. CDR3 residues: CASSFVGSTDTQYF. Full variable domain (missing parts from reference TRBV5-6 and TRBJ2-3): DAGVTQSPTHLIKTRGQQVTLRCSPKSGHDTVSWYQQALGQGPQFIFQYYEEEERQRGNFPDRFSGHQFPNYSSELNVNALLLGDSALYLCASSFVGSTDTQYFGPGTRLTVL.

The chain is built from TRBV12-5 and TRBJ1-5. CDR1 LGHNT and CDR2 FRNRAP come from the germline V gene. There are 13 residues in the CDR3. CDR3 loop: CASGFWDNQPQHF.

The chain recombines TRBV18 with TRBJ2-2; lacking DNA, the TRBD1 call made by TCRdb goes unchecked. The germline CDR1 and CDR2 sequences are KGHSH and LQKENI. There are 15 residues in the CDR3. The CDR3: CASSGQNDRTGELFF.

The chain employs TRBV4-2 and TRBJ1-4; lacking DNA, the TRBD1 call made by TCRdb goes unchecked. This CDR3 region has 15 residues. The germline gives CDR1 LGHNA, CDR2 YNFKEQ. The CDR3 loop is CASSRTGNPHEKLFF.

The genes are TRBV4-3 and TRBJ2-3; the TCRdb call, TRBD2, lacks DNA for checking. The CDR3 length is 14 residues. The germline CDR1 and CDR2 sequences are LGHNA and YSLEER. The CDR3 is CASSRRTSDDTQYF.

This rearrangement joins TRBV7-9 to TRBJ1-1. The CDR3 has 13 amino acids. Germline loops: CDR1 SEHNR, CDR2 FQNEAQ (reference sequence). CDR3 in amino acids: CASSLPSHTEAFF. The full variable domain, with the rest looked up from reference TRBV7-9 and TRBJ1-1, is DTGVSQNPRHKITKRGQNVTFRCDPISEHNRLYWYRQTLGQGPEFLTYFQNEAQLEKSRLLSDRFSAERPKGSFSTLEIQRTEQGDSAMYLCASSLPSHTEAFFGQGTRLTVV.

The chain links TRBV7-2 to TRBJ2-5; the TRBD2 assignment by TCRdb is unverifiable without DNA. The CDR3 has 15 amino acids. CDR1 is SGHTA and CDR2 is FQGNSA in the germline V gene. The CDR3 loop reads CASSPPGGARETQYF.

CDR3 region: CASSVGQSHYEQYF. The V call is TRBV9, the J call TRBJ2-7; TCRdb outputs TRBD2, but without DNA this stays unchecked. The germline V gene encodes CDR1 SGDLS and CDR2 YYNGEE. The CDR3 covers 14 residues.

The chain combines TRBV7-8 with TRBJ2-1; there is no DNA to check the TCRdb D call of TRBD1. The V gene's germline CDR1 is SGHVS and CDR2 FQNEAQ. The CDR3 spans 16 residues. The CDR3 loop reads CASSIFPGGSYNEQFF. The full variable domain, its missing parts supplied by reference TRBV7-8 and TRBJ2-1, is GAGVSQSPRYKVAKRGQDVALRCDPISGHVSLFWYQQALGQGPEFLTYFQNEAQLDKSGLPSDRFFAERPEGSVSTLKIQRTQQEDSAVYLCASSIFPGGSYNEQFFGPGTRLTVL.

The chain carries TRBV3-1 and TRBJ2-2; the D call of TRBD2 rests on TCRdb alone, since no DNA is present to check it. The CDR3 totals 18 residues. Germline lookup yields CDR1 LGHDT and CDR2 YNNKEL (reference sequence). The chain's CDR3 is CASSLSSSGRLNTGELFF.

The chain combines TRBV27 with TRBJ2-4. There are 13 residues in the CDR3. The germline V gene has CDR1 MNHEY and CDR2 SMNVEV (reference sequence). CDR3 residues: CASSLIAKNIQYF.

V and J are TRBV5-5 and TRBJ2-1; without DNA, the TCRdb call of TRBD1 cannot be checked. Germline V gene sequence: CDR1 SGHKS, CDR2 YYEKEE (reference sequence). The CDR3 has 17 amino acids. The CDR3: CASSFSVVDFLRNEQFF.

V and J are TRBV29-1 and TRBJ2-3; as DNA is missing, the TRBD1 call by TCRdb cannot be tested. CDR1 and CDR2 from the germline V gene are SQVTM and ANQGSEA. CDR3 length: 15 amino acids. This chain's CDR3 is CSVGTPGDDTDTQYF.

The chain joins TRBV20-1 to TRBJ2-1; TCRdb gives TRBD2 as the D gene, but with no DNA this cannot be confirmed. CDR1 is DFQATT and CDR2 is SNEGSKA in the germline V gene (reference sequence). This CDR3 has 14 amino acids. CDR3 protein: CSASWGGTYNEQFF.

The chain recombines TRBV4-3 with TRBJ1-4. Germline V gene data show CDR1 as LGHNA and CDR2 as YSLEER. There are 17 residues in the CDR3. The CDR3 region is CASSQDLAGLTNEKLFF.

This chain links TRBV29-1 with TRBJ2-2; lacking DNA, the TRBD2 call made by TCRdb goes unchecked. The CDR3 runs to 14 residues. The germline CDR1 and CDR2 sequences are SQVTM and ANQGSEA. CDR3 sequence: CSVDVAGHTGELFF.